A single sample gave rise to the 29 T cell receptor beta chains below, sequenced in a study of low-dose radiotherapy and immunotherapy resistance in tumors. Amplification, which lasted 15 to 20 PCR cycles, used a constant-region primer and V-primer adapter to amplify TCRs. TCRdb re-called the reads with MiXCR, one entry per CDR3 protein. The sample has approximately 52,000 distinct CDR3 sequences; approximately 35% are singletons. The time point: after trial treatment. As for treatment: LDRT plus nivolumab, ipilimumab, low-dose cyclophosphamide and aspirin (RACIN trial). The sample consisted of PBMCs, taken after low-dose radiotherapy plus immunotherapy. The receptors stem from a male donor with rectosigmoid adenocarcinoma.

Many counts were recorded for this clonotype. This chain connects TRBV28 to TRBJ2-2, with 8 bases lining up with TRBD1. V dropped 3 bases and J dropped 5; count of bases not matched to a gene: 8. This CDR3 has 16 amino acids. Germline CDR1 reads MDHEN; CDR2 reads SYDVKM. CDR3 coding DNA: TGTGCCAGCAGTTTGCCGGGACAGGTCTTTACCGGGGAGCTGTTTTTT. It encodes CASSLPGQVFTGELFF.

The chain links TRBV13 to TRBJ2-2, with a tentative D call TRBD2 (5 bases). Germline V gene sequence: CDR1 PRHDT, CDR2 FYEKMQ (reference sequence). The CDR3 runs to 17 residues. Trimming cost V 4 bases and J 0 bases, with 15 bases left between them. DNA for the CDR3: TGTGCCAGCAGCTCCCCCGGGGTTGGCTCGAACACCGGGGAGCTGTTTTTT. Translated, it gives CASSSPGVGSNTGELFF.

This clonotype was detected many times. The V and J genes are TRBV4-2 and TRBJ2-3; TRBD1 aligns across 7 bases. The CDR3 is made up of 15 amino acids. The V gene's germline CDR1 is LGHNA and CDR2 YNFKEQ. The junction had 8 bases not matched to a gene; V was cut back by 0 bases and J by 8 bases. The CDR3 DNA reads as TGTGCCAGCAGCCAAGATCGAGGGGGCTTTGGTACGCAGTATTTT. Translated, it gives CASSQDRGGFGTQYF.

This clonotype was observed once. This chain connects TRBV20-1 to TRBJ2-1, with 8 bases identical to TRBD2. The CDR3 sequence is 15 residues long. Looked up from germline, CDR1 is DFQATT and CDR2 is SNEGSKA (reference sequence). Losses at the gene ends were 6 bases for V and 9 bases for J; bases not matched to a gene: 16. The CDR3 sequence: CSAAAAGGPRSEQFF. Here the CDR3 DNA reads TGCAGTGCCGCCGCGGCGGGAGGCCCGCGGAGTGAGCAGTTCTTC.

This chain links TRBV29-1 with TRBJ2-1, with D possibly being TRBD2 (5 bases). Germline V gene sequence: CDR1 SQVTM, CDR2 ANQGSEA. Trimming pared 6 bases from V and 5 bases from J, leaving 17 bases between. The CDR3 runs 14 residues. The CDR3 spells CSVRILAANNEQFF. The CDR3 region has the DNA TGCAGCGTCAGAATTCTAGCCGCTAACAATGAGCAGTTCTTC.

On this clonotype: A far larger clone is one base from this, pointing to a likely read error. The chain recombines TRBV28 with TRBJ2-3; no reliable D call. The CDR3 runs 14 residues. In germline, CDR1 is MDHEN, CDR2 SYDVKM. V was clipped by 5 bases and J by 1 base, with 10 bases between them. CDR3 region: CASSDWSGTDTQYF. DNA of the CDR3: TGTGCCAGCAGTGACTGGAGTGGCACAGATACGCAGTATTTT.

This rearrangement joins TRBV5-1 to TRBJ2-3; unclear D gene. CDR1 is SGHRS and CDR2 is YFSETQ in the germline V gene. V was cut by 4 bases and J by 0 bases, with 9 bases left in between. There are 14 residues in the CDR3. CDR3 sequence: CASSEGSSTDTQYF. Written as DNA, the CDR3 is TGCGCCAGCAGCGAAGGCAGCAGCACAGATACGCAGTATTTT.

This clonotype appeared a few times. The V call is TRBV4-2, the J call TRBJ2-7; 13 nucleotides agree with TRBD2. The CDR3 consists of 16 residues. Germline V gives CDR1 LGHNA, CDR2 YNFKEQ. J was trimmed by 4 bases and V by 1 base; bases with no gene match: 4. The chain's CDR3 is CASSQATSGRQYEQYF. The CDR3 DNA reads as TGTGCCAGCAGCCAAGCGACTAGCGGGAGGCAGTACGAGCAGTACTTC.

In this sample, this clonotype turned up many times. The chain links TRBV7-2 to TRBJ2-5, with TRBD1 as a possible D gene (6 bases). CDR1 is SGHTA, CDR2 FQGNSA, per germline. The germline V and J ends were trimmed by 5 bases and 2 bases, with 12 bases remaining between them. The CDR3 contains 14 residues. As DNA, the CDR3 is TGTGCCAGCAGCCGACCGGGACAACAAGAGACCCAGTACTTC. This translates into CASSRPGQQETQYF.

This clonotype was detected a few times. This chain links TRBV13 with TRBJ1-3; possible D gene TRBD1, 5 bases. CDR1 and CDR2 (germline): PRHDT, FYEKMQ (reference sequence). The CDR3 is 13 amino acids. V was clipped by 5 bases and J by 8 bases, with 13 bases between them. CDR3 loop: CASSTGPQDTIYF. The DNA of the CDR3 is TGTGCCAGCAGCACGGGACCGCAGGACACCATATATTTT. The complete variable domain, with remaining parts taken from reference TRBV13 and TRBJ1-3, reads AAGVIQSPRHLIKEKRETATLKCYPIPRHDTVYWYQQGPGQDPQFLISFYEKMQSDKGSIPDRFSAQQFSDYHSELNMSSLELGDSALYFCASSTGPQDTIYFGEGSWLTVV.

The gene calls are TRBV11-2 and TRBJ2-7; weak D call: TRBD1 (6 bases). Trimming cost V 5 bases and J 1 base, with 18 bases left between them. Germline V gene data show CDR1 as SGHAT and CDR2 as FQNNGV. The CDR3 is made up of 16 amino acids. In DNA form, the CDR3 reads TGTGCCAGCAGCCCCTCCTGGACAGCTAATTCCTACGAGCAGTACTTC. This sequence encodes CASSPSWTANSYEQYF.

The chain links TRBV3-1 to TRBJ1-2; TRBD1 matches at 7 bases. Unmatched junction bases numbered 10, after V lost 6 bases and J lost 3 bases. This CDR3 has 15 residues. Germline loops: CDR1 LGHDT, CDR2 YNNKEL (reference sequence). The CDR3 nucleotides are TGTGCCAGCAGGAAAACCCGGGGGACAGACTATGGCTACACCTTC. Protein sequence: CASRKTRGTDYGYTF.

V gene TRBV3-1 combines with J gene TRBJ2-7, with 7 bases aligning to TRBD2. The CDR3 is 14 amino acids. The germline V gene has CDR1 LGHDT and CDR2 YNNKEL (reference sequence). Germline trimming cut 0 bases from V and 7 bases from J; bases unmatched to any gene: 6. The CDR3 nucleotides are TGTGCCAGCAGCCAAGATGCGCGGGGGAATGAGCAGTACTTC. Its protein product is CASSQDARGNEQYF.

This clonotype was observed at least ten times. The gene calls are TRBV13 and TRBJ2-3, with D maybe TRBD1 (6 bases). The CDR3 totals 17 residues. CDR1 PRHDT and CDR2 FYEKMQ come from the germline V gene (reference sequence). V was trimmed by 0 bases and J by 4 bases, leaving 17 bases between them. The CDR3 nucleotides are TGTGCCAGCAGCTTAGGCCAGGGGTTTATCACCCCAGATACGCAGTATTTT. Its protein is CASSLGQGFITPDTQYF.

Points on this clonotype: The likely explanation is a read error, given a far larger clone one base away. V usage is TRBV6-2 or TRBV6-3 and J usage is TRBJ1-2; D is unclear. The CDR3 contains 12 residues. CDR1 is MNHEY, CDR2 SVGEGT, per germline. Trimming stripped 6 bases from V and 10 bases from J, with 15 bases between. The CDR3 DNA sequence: TGTGCCAGCAGCGGGGAAAAGGATGACTACACCTTC. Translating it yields CASSGEKDDYTF.

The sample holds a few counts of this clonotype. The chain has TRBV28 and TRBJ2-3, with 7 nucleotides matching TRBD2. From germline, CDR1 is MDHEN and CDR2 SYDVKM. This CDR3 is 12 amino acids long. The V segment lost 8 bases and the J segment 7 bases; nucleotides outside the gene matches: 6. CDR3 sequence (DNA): TGTGCCAGCGGGGCTAGCGGCTATACGCAGTATTTT. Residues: CASGASGYTQYF.

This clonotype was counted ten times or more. CDR3 in amino acids: CASSPRLGGETQYF. CDR3 nucleotides: TGTGCCAGCAGCCCCAGACTAGGTGGAGAGACCCAGTACTTC. The chain recombines TRBV7-3 with TRBJ2-5; D possibly corresponds to TRBD2 (6 bases). The ends were cut back, 5 bases at V and 4 bases at J, with 14 bases in the middle. This CDR3 is 14 amino acids long. CDR1 and CDR2 (germline): SGHTA, FQGTGA.

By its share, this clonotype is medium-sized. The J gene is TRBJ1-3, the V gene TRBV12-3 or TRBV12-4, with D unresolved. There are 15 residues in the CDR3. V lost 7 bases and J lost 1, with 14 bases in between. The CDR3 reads CASKAQGLSGNTIYF. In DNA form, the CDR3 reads TGTGCCAGCAAAGCCCAAGGGCTTTCTGGAAACACCATATATTTT.

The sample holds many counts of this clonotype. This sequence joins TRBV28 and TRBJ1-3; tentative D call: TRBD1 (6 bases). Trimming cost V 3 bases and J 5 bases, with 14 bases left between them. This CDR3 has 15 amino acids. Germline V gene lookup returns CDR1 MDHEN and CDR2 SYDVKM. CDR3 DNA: TGTGCCAGCAGTTTTGACAGGTACCGAAGAAACACCATATATTTT. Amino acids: CASSFDRYRRNTIYF.

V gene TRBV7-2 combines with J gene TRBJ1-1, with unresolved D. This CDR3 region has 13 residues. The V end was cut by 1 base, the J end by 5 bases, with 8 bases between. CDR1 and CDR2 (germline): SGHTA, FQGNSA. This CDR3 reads CASSLGGLTEAFF. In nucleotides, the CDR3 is TGTGCCAGCAGCTTAGGGGGATTAACTGAAGCTTTCTTT.

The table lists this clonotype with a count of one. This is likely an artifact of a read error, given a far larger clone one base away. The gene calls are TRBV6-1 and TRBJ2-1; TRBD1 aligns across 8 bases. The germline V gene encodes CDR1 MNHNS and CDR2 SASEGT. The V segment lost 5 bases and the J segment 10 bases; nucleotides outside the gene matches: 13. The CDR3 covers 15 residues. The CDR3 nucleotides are TGTGCCAGCAGTCCCCTCAGGCAGGGGGCGGAGGAGCAGTTCTTC. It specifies CASSPLRQGAEEQFF.

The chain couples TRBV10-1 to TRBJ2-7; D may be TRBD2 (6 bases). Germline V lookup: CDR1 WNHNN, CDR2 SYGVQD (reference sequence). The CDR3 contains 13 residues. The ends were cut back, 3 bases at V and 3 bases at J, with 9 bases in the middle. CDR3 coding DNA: TGCGCCAGCAGTGACGGGGGTAGCTACGAGCAGTACTTC. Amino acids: CASSDGGSYEQYF.

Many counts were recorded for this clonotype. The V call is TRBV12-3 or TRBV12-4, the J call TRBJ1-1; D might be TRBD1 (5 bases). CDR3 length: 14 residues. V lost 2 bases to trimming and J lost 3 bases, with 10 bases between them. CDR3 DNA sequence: TGTGCCAGCAGTTTATTTGGGGGAGACACTGAAGCTTTCTTT. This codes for CASSLFGGDTEAFF.

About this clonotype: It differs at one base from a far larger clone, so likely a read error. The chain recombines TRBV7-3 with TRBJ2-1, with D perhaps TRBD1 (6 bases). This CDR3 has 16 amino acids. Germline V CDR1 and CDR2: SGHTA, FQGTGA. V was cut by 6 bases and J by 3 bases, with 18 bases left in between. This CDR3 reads CASRPVGQNVYNEQFF. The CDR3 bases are TGTGCCAGCAGGCCAGTGGGACAAAACGTCTACAATGAGCAGTTCTTC.

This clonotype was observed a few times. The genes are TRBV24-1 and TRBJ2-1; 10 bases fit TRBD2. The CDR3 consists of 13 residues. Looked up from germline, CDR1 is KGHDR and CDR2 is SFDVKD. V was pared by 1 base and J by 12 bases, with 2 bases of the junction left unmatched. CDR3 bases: TGTGCCACCAGTGATTTTCAGCGGGAGGGGCAGTTCTTC. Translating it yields CATSDFQREGQFF.

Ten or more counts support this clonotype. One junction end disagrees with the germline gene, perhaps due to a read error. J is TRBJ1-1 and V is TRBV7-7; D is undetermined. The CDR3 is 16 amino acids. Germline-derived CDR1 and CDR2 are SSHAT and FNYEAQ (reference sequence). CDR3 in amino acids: CASSWALWGWDTEAFF. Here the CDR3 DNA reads TGTGCTAGCAGCTGGGCCCTTTGGGGTTGGGACACTGAAGCTTTCTTT. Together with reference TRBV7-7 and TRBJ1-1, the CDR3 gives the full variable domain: GAGVSQSPRYKVTKRGQDVTLRCDPISSHATLYWYQQALGQGPEFLTYFNYEAQPDKSGLPSDRFSAERPEGSISTLTIQRTEQRDSAMYRCASSWALWGWDTEAFFGQGTRLTVV.

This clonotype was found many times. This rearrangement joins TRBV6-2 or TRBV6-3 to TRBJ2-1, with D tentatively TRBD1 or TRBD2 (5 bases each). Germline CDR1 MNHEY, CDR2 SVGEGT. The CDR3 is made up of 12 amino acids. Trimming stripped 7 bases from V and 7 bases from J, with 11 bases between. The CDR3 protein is CASNWGFNEQFF. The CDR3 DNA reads TGTGCCAGCAACTGGGGGTTTAATGAGCAGTTCTTC.

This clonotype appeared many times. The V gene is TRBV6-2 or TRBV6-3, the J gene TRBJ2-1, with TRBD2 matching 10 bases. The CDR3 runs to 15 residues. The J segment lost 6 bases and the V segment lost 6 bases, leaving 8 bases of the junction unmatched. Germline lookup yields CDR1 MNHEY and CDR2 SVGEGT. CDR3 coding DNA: TGTGCCAGCAGATTAGCGGGAGGTGACCGCAATGAGCAGTTCTTC. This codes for CASRLAGGDRNEQFF.

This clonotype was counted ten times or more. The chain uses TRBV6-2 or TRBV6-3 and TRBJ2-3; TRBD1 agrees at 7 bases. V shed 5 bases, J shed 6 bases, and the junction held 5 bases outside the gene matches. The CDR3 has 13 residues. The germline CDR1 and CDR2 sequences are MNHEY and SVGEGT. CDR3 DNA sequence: TGTGCCAGCAGTGACAGGGAAATCGATACGCAGTATTTT. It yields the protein CASSDREIDTQYF.